Below, 30 T cell receptor beta chains from the same sample are listed, as sequenced in a study of blood T cell repertoires in COVID-19. Some clones are missing from TCRdb's copy, which holds only in-frame ones; the method was immunoSEQ multiplex PCR. The table has about 380,000 clones, about 85% seen once; the top ten hold approximately 3.6%. Sequenced material: peripheral blood. Every receptor here comes from a woman between 18 and 29 years old with acute or convalescent COVID-19.

V usage is TRBV10-3 and J usage is TRBJ1-2; D might be TRBD1 (5 bases). CDR3 size: 13 residues. Trimming removed 2 bases from V and 4 bases from J, with 8 bases in between. Germline CDR1 is ENHRY and CDR2 is SYGVKD. The CDR3 sequence: CAISEDSGYGYTF. Here the CDR3 DNA reads TGTGCCATCAGTGAGGACAGTGGCTATGGCTACACCTTC.

This chain links TRBV29-1 with TRBJ1-4; D unresolved. CDR3 length: 14 amino acids. CDR1 SQVTM and CDR2 ANQGSEA come from the germline V gene. V lost 6 bases and J lost 4, with 15 bases in between. This CDR3 is CSVLERAGNEKLFF. CDR3 DNA: TGCAGCGTCCTGGAGCGGGCGGGTAATGAAAAACTGTTTTTT. Complete variable domain (other parts from reference TRBV29-1 and TRBJ1-4): SAVISQKPSRDICQRGTSLTIQCQVDSQVTMMFWYRQQPGQSLTLIATANQGSEATYESGFVIDKFPISRPNLTFSTLTVSNMSPEDSSIYLCSVLERAGNEKLFFGSGTQLSVL.

The CDR3 coding sequence is TGTGCCAGCAGTTTGAGGGGGCCGAACACCGGGGAGCTGTTTTTT. This gives the protein CASSLRGPNTGELFF. The chain carries TRBV27 and TRBJ2-2, with 7 nucleotides matching TRBD1. CDR1 and CDR2 from the germline V gene are MNHEY and SMNVEV (reference sequence). Losses at the gene ends were 3 bases for V and 0 bases for J; bases not matched to a gene: 1. This CDR3 is built from 15 residues.

The rearrangement joins TRBV11-2 to TRBJ2-5; 10 nucleotides match TRBD2. Looked up from germline, CDR1 is SGHAT and CDR2 is FQNNGV. The CDR3 is made up of 15 amino acids. The CDR3, as DNA: TGTGCGTCAAGAAGGCTAGCGGGGGCCCAAGAGACCCAGTACTTC. Translation: CASRRLAGAQETQYF.

The chain links TRBV10-3 to TRBJ1-2, with a weak D call TRBD1 (6 bases). This CDR3 is 14 amino acids long. Looked up from germline, CDR1 is ENHRY and CDR2 is SYGVKD. V gave up 7 bases and J gave up 0 bases, with 12 bases separating them. The CDR3 region has the DNA TGTGCCATCACCGGACAGTTAGCTAACTATGGCTACACCTTC. Residues: CAITGQLANYGYTF.

The chain joins TRBV28 to TRBJ2-1, with 8 positions matching TRBD2. Germline V CDR1 and CDR2: MDHEN, SYDVKM. V lost 6 bases and J lost 3; bases outside the gene matches: 7. The CDR3 has 15 residues. CDR3 in DNA: TGTGCCAGCAGCACCCTAGCGGGTTTCTACAATGAGCAGTTCTTC. This translates into CASSTLAGFYNEQFF.

The chain has TRBV6-5 and TRBJ1-4; D gene uncertain. This CDR3 contains 15 residues. Trimming pared 0 bases from V and 8 bases from J, leaving 13 bases between. CDR1 and CDR2 (germline): MNHEY, SVGAGI. For the CDR3, the DNA is TGTGCCAGCAGTTACTCGAGGGCCATTGGAGAAAAACTGTTTTTT. This translates into CASSYSRAIGEKLFF.

The rearrangement uses TRBV28 and TRBJ1-6; 9 bases agree with TRBD1. This CDR3 comprises 15 residues. J gave up 7 bases and V 6 bases, and 7 bases lay outside the gene matches. Germline-derived CDR1 and CDR2 are MDHEN and SYDVKM. The CDR3 loop reads CASRSWDRENSPLHF. The CDR3 nucleotides are TGTGCCAGCAGGAGCTGGGACAGGGAGAATTCACCCCTCCACTTT.

The V and J genes are TRBV6-1 and TRBJ2-1; possibly TRBD2 for D (7 bases). Deletions cut 4 bases from V and 3 bases from J, with 19 bases between. Germline CDR1 reads MNHNS; CDR2 reads SASEGT. This CDR3 has 17 amino acids. This CDR3 reads CASSGFRGGAFYNEQFF. DNA of the CDR3: TGTGCCAGCAGTGGGTTTAGGGGGGGGGCGTTCTACAATGAGCAGTTCTTC.

The genes are TRBV6-5 and TRBJ1-5; the D gene is possibly TRBD1 (5 bases). V lost 6 bases, J lost 2 bases, and 14 bases lay in between. There are 15 residues in the CDR3. The germline V gene has CDR1 MNHEY and CDR2 SVGAGI. The CDR3 spells CASSAQGSGNQPQHF. CDR3 DNA: TGTGCCAGCAGCGCTCAGGGCTCGGGCAATCAGCCCCAGCATTTT.

This chain connects TRBV3-1 (or the pseudogene TRBV3-2) to TRBJ2-1; 7 bases fit TRBD1. This CDR3 spans 14 amino acids. CDR1 and CDR2 from the germline V gene are LGHDT and YNNKEL (reference sequence). J gave up 6 bases and V 4 bases, and 6 bases lay outside the gene matches. CDR3 coding DNA: TGTGCCAGCAGCCCGGGGACAGACATCAATGAGCAGTTCTTC. Its translation: CASSPGTDINEQFF.

The J gene is TRBJ2-1, the V gene TRBV3-1 (or the pseudogene TRBV3-2), with D unclear. Germline CDR1 is LGHDT and CDR2 is YNNKEL (reference sequence). This CDR3 comprises 20 residues. The germline V and J ends were trimmed by 0 bases and 4 bases, with 25 bases remaining between them. The CDR3 DNA is TGTGCCAGCAGCCAAGAAATTCTATCCGAGCGACCCTTAGCTTACAATGAGCAGTTCTTC. The encoded protein is CASSQEILSERPLAYNEQFF.

V is TRBV19 and J is TRBJ1-5; tentative D call: TRBD1 (6 bases). This CDR3 comprises 14 residues. Trimming shortened V by 7 bases and J by 2 bases, and 12 bases separated the two germline ends. The germline V gene encodes CDR1 LNHDA and CDR2 SQIVND (reference sequence). CDR3 nucleotide sequence: TGTGCCAGTACTGCCAGGGGAGGCAATCAGCCCCAGCATTTT. Its translation is CASTARGGNQPQHF. The entire variable domain, with the rest obtained from reference TRBV19 and TRBJ1-5, is as follows: DGGITQSPKYLFRKEGQNVTLSCEQNLNHDAMYWYRQDPGQGLRLIYYSQIVNDFQKGDIAEGYSVSREKKESFPLTVTSAQKNPTAFYLCASTARGGNQPQHFGDGTRLSIL.

In this sample, this clone turned up a few times. V and J are TRBV5-6 and TRBJ2-4, with a possible D match to TRBD2 (6 bases). Trimming took off 1 base at V and 8 bases at J, with 7 bases between the two ends. The CDR3 has 12 residues. Germline CDR1 and CDR2: SGHDT and YYEEEE. The CDR3 nucleotides are TGTGCCAGCAGCTTGACGGGGGACATTCAGTACTTC. Its translation is CASSLTGDIQYF.

The chain carries TRBV10-3 and TRBJ1-5; 7 bases fit TRBD1. The CDR3 extends over 16 amino acids. The V gene's germline CDR1 is ENHRY and CDR2 SYGVKD. V shed 2 bases and J 0 bases; nucleotides not matched to a gene: 4. The CDR3 nucleotides are TGTGCCATCAGTGAGAAAGGGGGCGATAGCAATCAGCCCCAGCATTTT. Translated: CAISEKGGDSNQPQHF.

The rearrangement joins TRBV2 to TRBJ1-1; D ambiguous. Deletions cut 5 bases from V and 3 bases from J, with 13 bases between. The CDR3 spans 14 residues. Germline CDR1 SNHLY, CDR2 FYNNEI. CDR3 in amino acids: CASSTGIGDTEAFF. The CDR3, as DNA: TGTGCCAGCAGTACGGGAATTGGGGACACTGAAGCTTTCTTT.

V and J are TRBV6-5 and TRBJ1-5; D is unresolved. Germline V gene lookup returns CDR1 MNHEY and CDR2 SVGAGI. The CDR3 is 14 residues long. Trimming left V 2 bases short and J 3 bases short, with 8 bases between. The CDR3 loop is CASSYEEINQPQHF. CDR3 nucleotides: TGTGCCAGCAGTTACGAGGAGATCAATCAGCCCCAGCATTTT.

The chain couples TRBV6-2 or TRBV6-3 to TRBJ2-1; no clear D. The CDR3 is 11 amino acids. Per the germline V gene, CDR1 is MNHEY and CDR2 is SVGEGT. Trimming removed 2 bases from V and 8 bases from J, with 4 bases in between. CDR3 coding DNA: TGTGCCAGCAGTTACGCGGATGAGCAGTTCTTC. It yields the protein CASSYADEQFF.

The chain recombines TRBV11-3 with TRBJ2-2; TRBD1 matches 10 bases. Germline V gene lookup returns CDR1 SGHNT and CDR2 YENEEA. CDR3 length: 15 amino acids. Trimming removed 4 bases from V and 6 bases from J; junction bases left unmatched: 5. The CDR3 spells CASSSTGTGAGELFF. The CDR3 DNA sequence: TGTGCCAGCAGCTCAACCGGGACAGGGGCCGGGGAGCTGTTTTTT.

The gene calls are TRBV7-2 and TRBJ1-1, with D uncertain. Trimming left V 5 bases short and J 4 bases short, with 20 bases between. Germline V gene sequence: CDR1 SGHTA, CDR2 FQGNSA. The length of the CDR3 is 16 residues. CDR3 region: CASSLSRVSLGTEAFF. CDR3 coding DNA: TGTGCCAGCAGCCTGTCCCGGGTCTCTTTAGGCACTGAAGCTTTCTTT.

The chain joins TRBV7-2 to TRBJ1-2; the D gene is possibly TRBD1 (6 bases). The CDR3 is made up of 14 amino acids. Germline V gene data show CDR1 as SGHTA and CDR2 as FQGNSA. V was pared by 2 bases and J by 3 bases, with 10 bases between. The CDR3 region has the DNA TGTGCCAGCAGCTTAACCGGACAGTACTATGGCTACACCTTC. Protein: CASSLTGQYYGYTF.

In this sample, this clone turned up a few times. The chain employs TRBV2 and TRBJ2-1; 10 bases are shared with TRBD2. V gave up 7 bases and J gave up 3 bases; unmatched junction bases: 3. Germline V lookup: CDR1 SNHLY, CDR2 FYNNEI. This CDR3 is 14 amino acids long. This CDR3 is CASMRTSGYNEQFF. In nucleotides, the CDR3 is TGTGCCAGCATGCGGACTAGCGGCTACAATGAGCAGTTCTTC.

The chain uses TRBV5-1 and TRBJ1-2, with unresolved D. The V and J ends lost 0 bases and 4 bases respectively, with 10 bases between them. This CDR3 is built from 14 residues. Germline CDR1 is SGHRS and CDR2 is YFSETQ. The CDR3 DNA reads TGCGCCAGCAGCTTGGCTCTCCCGAGCTATGGCTACACCTTC. Residues: CASSLALPSYGYTF.

The chain has TRBV19 and TRBJ2-3; 7 positions agree with TRBD2. This CDR3 has 16 residues. The J segment lost 6 bases and the V segment lost 7 bases, leaving 16 bases of the junction unmatched. The germline CDR1 and CDR2 sequences are LNHDA and SQIVND (reference sequence). The CDR3 reads CASTPWYLAAGDTQYF. The CDR3 coding sequence is TGTGCCAGTACCCCTTGGTACCTAGCGGCCGGGGATACGCAGTATTTT.

This clone has only a few counts. The J gene is TRBJ2-1, the V gene TRBV2, with TRBD2 identical over 8 bases. Germline lookup yields CDR1 SNHLY and CDR2 FYNNEI. V lost 2 bases, J lost 3 bases, and 3 bases stayed unmatched. The CDR3 sequence is 15 residues long. CDR3 amino acids: CASSELAGNYNEQFF. The CDR3 bases are TGTGCCAGCAGTGAACTAGCGGGTAACTACAATGAGCAGTTCTTC.

The chain couples TRBV2 to TRBJ2-7; 9 bases map to TRBD1. This CDR3 is 14 amino acids long. Germline values: CDR1 SNHLY, CDR2 FYNNEI. With V trimmed by 3 bases and J by 7 bases, 7 bases remained unmatched. CDR3 in amino acids: CASSDRTGVKEQYF. CDR3 coding DNA: TGTGCCAGCAGTGATAGGACAGGGGTCAAGGAGCAGTACTTC.

This clone has more than one count but fewer than ten. The chain employs TRBV5-4 and TRBJ2-5, with 11 bases aligning to TRBD2. The CDR3 loop spans 18 amino acids. Germline trimming cut 2 bases from V and 4 bases from J; bases unmatched to any gene: 13. Germline V gives CDR1 SGHNT, CDR2 YYREEE (reference sequence). CDR3 in DNA: TGTGCCAGCAGCTTAGTGGTCGGGACTAGCGGCGGAGTAGAGACCCAGTACTTC. Encoded protein: CASSLVVGTSGGVETQYF.

The chain uses TRBV27 and TRBJ2-2, with 10 bases matching TRBD2. CDR3 size: 15 residues. Germline V lookup: CDR1 MNHEY, CDR2 SMNVEV (reference sequence). Trimming at V came to 6 bases and at J to 4 bases, leaving 5 bases not matched to a gene. The CDR3 coding sequence is TGTGCCAGCAGGCTAGCGGGAGTTAGCACCGGGGAGCTGTTTTTT. Translating gives CASRLAGVSTGELFF.

The chain links TRBV2 to TRBJ2-5, with 7 bases matching TRBD2. The CDR3 contains 14 residues. From germline, CDR1 is SNHLY and CDR2 FYNNEI. V shed 7 bases and J 5 bases; nucleotides not matched to a gene: 10. For the CDR3, the DNA is TGTGCCAGCAAATCCCTGGCGGGAGTGGAGACCCAGTACTTC. Protein product: CASKSLAGVETQYF.

This chain joins TRBV2 and TRBJ2-1; 8 nucleotides agree with TRBD1. Trimming at V came to 4 bases and at J to 3 bases, leaving 2 bases not matched to a gene. Germline assignment: CDR1 SNHLY and CDR2 FYNNEI. This CDR3 spans 14 amino acids. CDR3 DNA: TGTGCCAGCAGTGCCGGACAGGGCTACAATGAGCAGTTCTTC. Translated, it gives CASSAGQGYNEQFF.